This T cell receptor beta chain originates from a study of CD8 T cells in ankylosing spondylitis. Study findings and constraints: Some of these motif variants have turned up before, in reports on reactive arthritis synovial fluid and blood. One TCR beta motif, made up of about 8 highly homologous variants, appeared characteristic of ankylosing spondylitis blood. Peripheral blood held disease-linked clones only at relatively low frequency, and these were CD8+.

The germline CDR1 and CDR2 sequences are MGHRA and YSYEKL. V dropped 3 bases and J dropped 3 bases, with 15 bases sitting between them. The CDR3 extends over 15 amino acids. At least ten counts were recorded for this clonotype. Its specificity is unknown. Construction of TCR beta libraries was performed using quantitative 5'-RACE with molecular barcodes. TCRdb reprocessed the 5' RACE reads with MiXCR, giving one entry per CDR3 protein. This table holds fewer than 650,000 distinct CDR3 sequences, 12% found once. The receptor was derived from a male donor with ankylosing spondylitis. V gene TRBV4-1 combines with J gene TRBJ2-7, with D uncertain. Sequencing was done on a sample of blood, either unsorted or a sorted T cell fraction (not recorded which). In nucleotides, the CDR3 is TGCGCCAGCAGCCAGGGGTGGGATACCATCTACGAGCAGTACGTC. This translates into CASSQGWDTIYEQYV.